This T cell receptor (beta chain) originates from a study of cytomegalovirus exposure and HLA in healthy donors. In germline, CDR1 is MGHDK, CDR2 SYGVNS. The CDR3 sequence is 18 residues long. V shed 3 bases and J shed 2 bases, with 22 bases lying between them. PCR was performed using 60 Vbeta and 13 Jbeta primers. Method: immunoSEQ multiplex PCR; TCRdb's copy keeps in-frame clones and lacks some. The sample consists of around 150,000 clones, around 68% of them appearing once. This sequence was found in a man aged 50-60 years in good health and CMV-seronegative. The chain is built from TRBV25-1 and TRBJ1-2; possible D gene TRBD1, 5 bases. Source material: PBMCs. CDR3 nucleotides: TGTGCCAGCAGTGAGCCAATGGGTGTTACAGGTGGGAACTATGGCTACACCTTC. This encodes CASSEPMGVTGGNYGYTF.